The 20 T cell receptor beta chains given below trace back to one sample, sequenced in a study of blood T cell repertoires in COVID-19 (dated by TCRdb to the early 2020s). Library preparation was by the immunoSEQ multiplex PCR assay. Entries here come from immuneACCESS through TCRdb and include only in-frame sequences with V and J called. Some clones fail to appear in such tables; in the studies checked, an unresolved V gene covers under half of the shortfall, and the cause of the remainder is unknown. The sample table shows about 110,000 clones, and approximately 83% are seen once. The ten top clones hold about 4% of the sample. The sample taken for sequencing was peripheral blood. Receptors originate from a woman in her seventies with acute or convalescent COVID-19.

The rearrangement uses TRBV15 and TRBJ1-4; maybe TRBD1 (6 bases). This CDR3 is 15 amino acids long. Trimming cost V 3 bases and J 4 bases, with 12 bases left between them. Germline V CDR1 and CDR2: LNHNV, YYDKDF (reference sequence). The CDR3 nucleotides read TGTGCCACCAGCAGGCAGACAGGCTTTAATGAAAAACTGTTTTTT. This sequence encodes CATSRQTGFNEKLFF.

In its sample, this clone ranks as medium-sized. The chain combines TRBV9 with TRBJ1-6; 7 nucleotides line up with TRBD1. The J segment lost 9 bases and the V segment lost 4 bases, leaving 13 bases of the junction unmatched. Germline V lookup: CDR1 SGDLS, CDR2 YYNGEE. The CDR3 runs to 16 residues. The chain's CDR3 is CASSPRGRDSSSPLHF. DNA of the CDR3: TGTGCCAGCAGCCCAAGGGGGCGAGATAGTAGTTCACCCCTCCACTTT.

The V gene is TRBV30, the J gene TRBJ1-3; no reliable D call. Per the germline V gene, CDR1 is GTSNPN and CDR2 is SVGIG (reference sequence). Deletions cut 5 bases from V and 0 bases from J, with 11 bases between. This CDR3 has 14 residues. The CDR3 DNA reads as TGTGCCTGGGGCCTACGGGGCTCTGGAAACACCATATATTTT. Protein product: CAWGLRGSGNTIYF.

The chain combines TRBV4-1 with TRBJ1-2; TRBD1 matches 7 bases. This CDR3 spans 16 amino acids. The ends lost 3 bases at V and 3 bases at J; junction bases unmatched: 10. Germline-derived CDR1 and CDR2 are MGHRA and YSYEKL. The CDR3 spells CASSQGRQGIYYGYTF. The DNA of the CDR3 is TGCGCCAGCAGCCAGGGTAGACAGGGCATTTACTATGGCTACACCTTC.

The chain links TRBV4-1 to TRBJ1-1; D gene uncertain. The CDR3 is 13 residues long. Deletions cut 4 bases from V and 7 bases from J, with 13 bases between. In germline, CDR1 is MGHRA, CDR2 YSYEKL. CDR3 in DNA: TGCGCCAGCAGCCCTCTTGCGTATGGTGAAGCTTTCTTT. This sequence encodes CASSPLAYGEAFF.

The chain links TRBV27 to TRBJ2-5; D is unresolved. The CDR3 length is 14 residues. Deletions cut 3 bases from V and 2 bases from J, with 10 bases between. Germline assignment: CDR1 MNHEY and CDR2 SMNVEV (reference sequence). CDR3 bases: TGTGCCAGCAGTTTCCACAGTGAACAAGAGACCCAGTACTTC. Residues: CASSFHSEQETQYF.

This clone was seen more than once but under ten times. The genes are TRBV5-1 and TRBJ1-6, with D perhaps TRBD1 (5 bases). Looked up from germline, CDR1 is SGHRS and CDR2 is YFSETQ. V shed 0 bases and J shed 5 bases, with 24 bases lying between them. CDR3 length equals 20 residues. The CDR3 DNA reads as TGCGCCAGCAGCTTGGCCCGTGGTGCTTGGGGCCCGGACCATAATTCACCCCTCCACTTT. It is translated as CASSLARGAWGPDHNSPLHF.

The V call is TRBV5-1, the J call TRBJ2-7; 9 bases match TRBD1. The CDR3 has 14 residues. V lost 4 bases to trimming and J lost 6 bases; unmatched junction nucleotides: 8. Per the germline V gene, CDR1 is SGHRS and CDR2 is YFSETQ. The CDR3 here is CASSLSGQGSEQYF. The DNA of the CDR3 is TGCGCCAGCAGCCTCTCGGGACAGGGAAGCGAGCAGTACTTC.

The chain's CDR3 is CASSPDRGGNQPQHF. Written as DNA, the CDR3 is TGTGCCAGCAGCCCGGACAGGGGTGGCAATCAGCCCCAGCATTTT. J is TRBJ1-5 and V is TRBV6-7, with 9 bases fitting TRBD1. TRBV6-7 is marked as an open reading frame, function uncertain. CDR3 size: 15 residues. Trimming took 6 bases from V and 2 from J; bases not matched to a gene: 5.

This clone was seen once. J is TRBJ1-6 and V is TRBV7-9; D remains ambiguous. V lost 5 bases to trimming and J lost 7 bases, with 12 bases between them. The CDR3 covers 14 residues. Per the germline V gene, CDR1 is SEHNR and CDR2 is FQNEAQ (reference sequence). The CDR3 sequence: CASSVGGQNSPLHF. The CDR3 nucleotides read TGTGCCAGCAGCGTAGGAGGGCAGAATTCACCCCTCCACTTT.

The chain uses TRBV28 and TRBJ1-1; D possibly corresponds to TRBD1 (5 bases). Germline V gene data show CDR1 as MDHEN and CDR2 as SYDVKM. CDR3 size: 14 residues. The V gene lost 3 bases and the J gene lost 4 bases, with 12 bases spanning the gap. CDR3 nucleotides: TGTGCCAGCAGTTTGGCAGGGAGGGGCACTGAAGCTTTCTTT. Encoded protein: CASSLAGRGTEAFF.

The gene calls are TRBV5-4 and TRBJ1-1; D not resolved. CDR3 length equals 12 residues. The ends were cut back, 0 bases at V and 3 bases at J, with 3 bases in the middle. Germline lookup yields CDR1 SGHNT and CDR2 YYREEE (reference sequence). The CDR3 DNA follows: TGTGCCAGCAGCTTGGTAGACACTGAAGCTTTCTTT. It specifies CASSLVDTEAFF.

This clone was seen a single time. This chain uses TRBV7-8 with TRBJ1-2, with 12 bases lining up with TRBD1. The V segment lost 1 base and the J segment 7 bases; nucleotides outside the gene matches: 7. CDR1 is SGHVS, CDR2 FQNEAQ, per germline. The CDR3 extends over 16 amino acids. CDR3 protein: CASSLGAGQGASGYTF. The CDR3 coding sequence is TGTGCCAGCAGCTTAGGGGCGGGACAGGGGGCTAGTGGCTACACCTTC.

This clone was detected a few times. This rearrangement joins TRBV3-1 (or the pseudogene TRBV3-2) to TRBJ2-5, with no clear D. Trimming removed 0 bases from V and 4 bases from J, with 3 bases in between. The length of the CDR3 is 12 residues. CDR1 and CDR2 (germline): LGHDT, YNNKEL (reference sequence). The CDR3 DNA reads TGTGCCAGCAGCCAAGACGGAGAGACCCAGTACTTC. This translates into CASSQDGETQYF.

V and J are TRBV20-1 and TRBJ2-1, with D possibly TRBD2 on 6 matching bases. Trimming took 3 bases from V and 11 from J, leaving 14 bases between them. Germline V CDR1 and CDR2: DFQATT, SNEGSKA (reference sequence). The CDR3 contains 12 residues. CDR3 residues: CSASSLASQQFF. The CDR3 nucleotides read TGCAGTGCTAGTTCTCTAGCGTCCCAGCAGTTCTTC.

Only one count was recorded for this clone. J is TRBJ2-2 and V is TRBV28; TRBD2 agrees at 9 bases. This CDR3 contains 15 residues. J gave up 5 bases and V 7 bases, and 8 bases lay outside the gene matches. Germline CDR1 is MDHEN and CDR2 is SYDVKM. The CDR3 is CASTLSGSNTGELFF. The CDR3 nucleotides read TGTGCCAGCACCCTTAGCGGGAGCAATACCGGGGAGCTGTTTTTT.

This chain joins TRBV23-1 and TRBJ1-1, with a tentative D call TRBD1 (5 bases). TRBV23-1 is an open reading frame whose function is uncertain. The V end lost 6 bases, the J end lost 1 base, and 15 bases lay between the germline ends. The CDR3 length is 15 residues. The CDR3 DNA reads TGCGCCAGCAGCGGATGGGGGGACTCGAACACTGAAGCTTTCTTT. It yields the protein CASSGWGDSNTEAFF.

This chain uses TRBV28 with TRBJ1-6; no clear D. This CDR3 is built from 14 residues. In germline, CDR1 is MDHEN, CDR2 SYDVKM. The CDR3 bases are TGTGGTAGTACTTATTTGTCTGAGAACTCACCCCTCCACTTT. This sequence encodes CGSTYLSENSPLHF. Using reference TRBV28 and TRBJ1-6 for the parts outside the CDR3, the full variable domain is DVKVTQSSRYLVKRTGEKVFLECVQDMDHENMFWYRQDPGLGLRLIYFSYDVKMKEKGDIPEGYSVSREKKERFSLILESASTNQTSMYLCGSTYLSENSPLHFGNGTRLTVT.

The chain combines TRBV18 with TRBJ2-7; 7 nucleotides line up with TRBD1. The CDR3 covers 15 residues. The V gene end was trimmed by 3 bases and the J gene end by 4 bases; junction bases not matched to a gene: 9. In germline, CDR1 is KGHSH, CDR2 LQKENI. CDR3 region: CASSPSGTVTYEQYF. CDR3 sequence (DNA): TGTGCCAGCTCACCCTCCGGGACAGTCACATACGAGCAGTACTTC. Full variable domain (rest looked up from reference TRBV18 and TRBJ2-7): NAGVMQNPRHLVRRRGQEARLRCSPMKGHSHVYWYRQLPEEGLKFMVYLQKENIIDESGMPKERFSAEFPKEGPSILRIQQVVRGDSAAYFCASSPSGTVTYEQYFGPGTRLTVT.

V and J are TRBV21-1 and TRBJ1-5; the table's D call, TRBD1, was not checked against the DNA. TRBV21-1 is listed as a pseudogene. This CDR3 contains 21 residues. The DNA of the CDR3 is TGTGCCAGCAGCCTCCGCCATCGGACAGGGGGTATCTTGAATAGCAATCAGCCCCAGCATTTT. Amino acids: CASSLRHRTGGILNSNQPQHF.